The present TCR beta chain was sequenced within a study of CD8 T cells in Susac syndrome. V shed 3 bases, J shed 1 base, and the junction held 4 bases outside the gene matches. In germline, CDR1 is SGHDT, CDR2 YYEEEE. This CDR3 is built from 14 residues. The RNA, roughly 0.5 to 1 ug, was put through reverse transcription using random hexamers. TCRdb called the immunoSEQ multiplex PCR reads again in MiXCR, with one record for every CDR3 protein. Of a few hundred thousand distinct CDR3 sequences listed, roughly 85% are singletons. The sample taken for sequencing was CD8+ T cells from PBMCs. The gene calls are TRBV5-6 and TRBJ2-7; 7 bases align to TRBD2. The origin of this receptor is a human donor with multiple sclerosis. CDR3 residues: CASSWGGQSYEQYF. The CDR3, as DNA: TGTGCCAGCAGCTGGGGGGGTCAATCCTACGAGCAGTACTTC.